One and the same sample provided the 19 T cell receptor beta chains below, sequenced in a study of T cell responses to AZD1222 COVID-19 vaccine. The protocol was immunoSEQ multiplex PCR, while the TCRdb copy is restricted to in-frame clones and leaves out a portion. The table shows tens of thousands of clones, with about 80% occurring only once. This material consisted of peripheral blood, taken on day 0 of AZD1222 vaccination. The receptor source for this set is an adult in good health.

The chain couples TRBV5-1 to TRBJ2-5; D might be TRBD1 (6 bases). The CDR3 sequence is 14 residues long. Deletions cut 0 bases from V and 5 bases from J, with 11 bases between. CDR1 is SGHRS and CDR2 is YFSETQ in the germline V gene. The CDR3 DNA is TGCGCCAGCAGCTTGGTACAGGGTCGGGAGACCCAGTACTTC. Translated: CASSLVQGRETQYF.

This chain connects TRBV14 to TRBJ2-4; D gene unclear. Trimming took off 2 bases at V and 8 bases at J, with 10 bases between the two ends. Germline-derived CDR1 and CDR2 are SGHDN and FVKESK. This CDR3 comprises 13 residues. CDR3 sequence (DNA): TGTGCCAGCAGCCAACAAGCCCGGGACATTCAGTACTTC. Residues: CASSQQARDIQYF.

This chain joins TRBV18 and TRBJ2-2; 7 bases are shared with TRBD1. The CDR3 is 16 amino acids. V was pared by 6 bases and J by 2 bases, with 9 bases of the junction left unmatched. CDR1 KGHSH and CDR2 LQKENI come from the germline V gene. CDR3 in DNA: TGTGCCAGCTCTCGTACAGGGGATCCAAACACCGGGGAGCTGTTTTTT. Translation: CASSRTGDPNTGELFF. Based on the CDR3 plus reference TRBV18 and TRBJ2-2, the full variable domain is NAGVMQNPRHLVRRRGQEARLRCSPMKGHSHVYWYRQLPEEGLKFMVYLQKENIIDESGMPKERFSAEFPKEGPSILRIQQVVRGDSAAYFCASSRTGDPNTGELFFGEGSRLTVL.

This chain connects TRBV23-1 to TRBJ1-1; 9 bases map to TRBD1. TRBV23-1 is recorded as an ORF, its role being uncertain. J was trimmed by 5 bases and V by 6 bases; bases with no gene match: 7. The CDR3 is 14 amino acids. CDR3 nucleotides: TGCGCCAGCAGCTCGGACAGGGGATTGACTGAAGCTTTCTTT. Translation gives CASSSDRGLTEAFF.

CDR3 amino acids: CASRPRGAGGTQYF. The CDR3 region has the DNA TGTGCCAGCAGGCCCCGGGGGGCGGGAGGAACCCAGTACTTC. The chain combines TRBV27 with TRBJ2-5; 8 bases are shared with TRBD2. Trimming removed 6 bases from V and 8 bases from J; junction bases left unmatched: 11. Germline assignment: CDR1 MNHEY and CDR2 SMNVEV (reference sequence). The CDR3 totals 14 residues.

CDR3 residues: CASSEYEQYF. CDR3 bases: TGTGCCAGCAGTGAATACGAGCAGTACTTC. The gene calls are TRBV6-1 and TRBJ2-7; D is uncertain. The CDR3 has 10 residues. The germline V and J ends were trimmed by 2 bases and 4 bases, with 0 bases remaining between them. Germline loops: CDR1 MNHNS, CDR2 SASEGT.

V gene TRBV30 combines with J gene TRBJ2-7, with 9 bases that match TRBD2. The junction had 7 bases not matched to a gene; V was cut back by 2 bases and J by 2 bases. This CDR3 contains 15 residues. Germline CDR1 reads GTSNPN; CDR2 reads SVGIG (reference sequence). The CDR3, as DNA: TGTGCCTGGAGTCGGGGGTCTAGCGGGACCTACGAGCAGTACTTC. Translating gives CAWSRGSSGTYEQYF. Full variable domain (remainder filled in from reference TRBV30 and TRBJ2-7): SQTIHQWPATLVQPVGSPLSLECTVEGTSNPNLYWYRQAAGRGLQLLFYSVGIGQISSEVPQNLSASRPQDRQFILSSKKLLLSDSGFYLCAWSRGSSGTYEQYFGPGTRLTVT.

This clone occurred a few times. The chain couples TRBV2 to TRBJ1-4, with TRBD1 identical over 7 bases. The CDR3 loop spans 15 amino acids. The V and J ends lost 6 bases and 8 bases, in that order; junction bases with no gene match: 12. From germline, CDR1 is SNHLY and CDR2 FYNNEI. The CDR3 sequence: CASRSDRVGGEKLFF. The CDR3 DNA reads TGTGCCAGCAGATCCGACAGGGTCGGAGGGGAAAAACTGTTTTTT. The full variable domain, in which reference TRBV2 and TRBJ1-4 provide the parts outside the CDR3, is EPEVTQTPSHQVTQMGQEVILRCVPISNHLYFYWYRQILGQKVEFLVSFYNNEISEKSEIFDDQFSVERPDGSNFTLKIRSTKLEDSAMYFCASRSDRVGGEKLFFGSGTQLSVL.

V and J are TRBV5-1 and TRBJ1-6, with D possibly being TRBD1 (6 bases). V was clipped by 0 bases and J by 6 bases, with 10 bases between them. In germline, CDR1 is SGHRS, CDR2 YFSETQ. This CDR3 has 15 residues. This CDR3 reads CASSLDGGRNSPLHF. CDR3 bases: TGCGCCAGCAGCTTGGATGGGGGGCGTAATTCACCCCTCCACTTT.

The chain couples TRBV5-1 to TRBJ2-1, with D perhaps TRBD2 (6 bases). The CDR3 loop spans 15 amino acids. Germline CDR1 SGHRS, CDR2 YFSETQ. Trimming removed 0 bases at V and 6 bases at J, with 13 bases between. The CDR3: CASSLEDWRGNEQFF. The CDR3 DNA is TGCGCCAGCAGCTTGGAGGACTGGAGGGGCAATGAGCAGTTCTTC.

The chain employs TRBV19 and TRBJ2-1; 9 nucleotides agree with TRBD1. The germline V gene has CDR1 LNHDA and CDR2 SQIVND (reference sequence). CDR3 length: 18 amino acids. V lost 3 bases, J lost 0 bases, and 9 bases stayed unmatched. The CDR3 loop is CASSMPFRQGGSYNEQFF. The CDR3 bases are TGTGCCAGTAGTATGCCCTTTAGACAGGGGGGCTCCTACAATGAGCAGTTCTTC.

This chain links TRBV18 with TRBJ1-5; D remains ambiguous. This CDR3 has 17 residues. Germline V gene data show CDR1 as KGHSH and CDR2 as LQKENI. Trimming pared 3 bases from V and 1 base from J, leaving 16 bases between. CDR3 loop: CASSPVAITRSNQPQHF. For the CDR3, the DNA is TGTGCCAGCTCACCTGTGGCTATTACGAGAAGCAATCAGCCCCAGCATTTT.

The J gene is TRBJ2-7, the V gene TRBV29-1; 12 bases are a match to TRBD2. V trimming: 6 bases; J trimming: 4 bases; junction bases outside the gene matches: 4. The CDR3 contains 13 residues. Germline V gene data show CDR1 as SQVTM and CDR2 as ANQGSEA. The CDR3 loop reads CSVDGTSGYEQYF. Written as DNA, the CDR3 is TGCAGCGTAGACGGGACTAGCGGGTACGAGCAGTACTTC.

This chain uses TRBV9 with TRBJ1-3; TRBD1 aligns across 7 bases. Germline V gene sequence: CDR1 SGDLS, CDR2 YYNGEE. The CDR3 is 16 amino acids. J was trimmed by 0 bases and V by 0 bases; bases with no gene match: 3. The CDR3 loop reads CASSVEWDSSGNTIYF. For the CDR3, the DNA is TGTGCCAGCAGCGTAGAATGGGACAGCTCTGGAAACACCATATATTTT.

The chain has TRBV24-1 and TRBJ1-5; no reliable D call. Germline-derived CDR1 and CDR2 are KGHDR and SFDVKD. The V gene lost 5 bases and the J gene lost 7 bases, with 11 bases spanning the gap. The CDR3 has 13 residues. In DNA, the CDR3 is TGTGCCACCAGTGGTAGGGTAGTCCAGCCCCAGCATTTT. Translating it yields CATSGRVVQPQHF.

The rearrangement links TRBV6-5 to TRBJ2-3, with unresolved D. Germline V gene lookup returns CDR1 MNHEY and CDR2 SVGAGI. The CDR3 runs 13 residues. V lost 4 bases and J lost 5, with 10 bases in between. CDR3 protein: CASSFGLRDTQYF. CDR3 DNA: TGTGCCAGCAGTTTCGGTTTGAGAGATACGCAGTATTTT.

The rearrangement uses TRBV4-2 and TRBJ2-5; 8 bases agree with TRBD2. This CDR3 comprises 15 residues. Unmatched junction bases numbered 2, after V lost 1 base and J lost 1 base. In germline, CDR1 is LGHNA, CDR2 YNFKEQ. Here the CDR3 reads CASSQGTSGQETQYF. The CDR3 region has the DNA TGTGCCAGCAGCCAAGGCACTAGCGGCCAAGAGACCCAGTACTTC.

The chain combines TRBV7-9 with TRBJ1-6; TRBD1 matches at 7 bases. Germline values: CDR1 SEHNR, CDR2 FQNEAQ (reference sequence). The V gene end was trimmed by 7 bases and the J gene end by 6 bases; junction bases not matched to a gene: 6. The length of the CDR3 is 14 residues. CDR3 protein: CASTQGEINSPLHF. The CDR3 DNA is TGTGCCAGCACCCAGGGGGAAATTAATTCACCCCTCCACTTT. The full variable domain, with the rest looked up from reference TRBV7-9 and TRBJ1-6, is DTGVSQNPRHKITKRGQNVTFRCDPISEHNRLYWYRQTLGQGPEFLTYFQNEAQLEKSRLLSDRFSAERPKGSFSTLEIQRTEQGDSAMYLCASTQGEINSPLHFGNGTRLTVT.

This chain uses TRBV29-1 with TRBJ1-2; tentatively, D is TRBD1 (6 bases). Trimming took 6 bases from V and 1 from J, leaving 18 bases between them. Germline V CDR1 and CDR2: SQVTM, ANQGSEA. This CDR3 is built from 15 residues. This CDR3 is CSVTANRDLNYGYTF. CDR3 in DNA: TGCAGCGTGACCGCAAACAGGGACCTTAACTATGGCTACACCTTC.